The entry below gives a single TCR beta chain sequence along with its context. Its target is not known. This record comes from a study of cytomegalovirus exposure and HLA in healthy donors. Study in general: Inside one of the first data releases sat around 86 million unique TCRs taken from HLA-typed donors. General study points: One later analysis reportedly identified an Asian-associated ancestry cluster that showed fewer N-insertions than the approximately 710-donor mean. Previous analysis showed most TCR beta V segments were productive about 87% or about 30% of the time.

With 8 bases removed from V and 4 bases from J, the gap between germline ends came to 17 bases. Germline V lookup: CDR1 KGHSH, CDR2 LQKENI. The CDR3 is 14 amino acids. Primers included in the PCR were 60 Vbeta and 13 Jbeta primers. Original methodology: There were around 80 million unique TCR beta chains by a later count, and about 11 million of them were shared. The method was immunoSEQ multiplex PCR; TCRdb's version includes in-frame clones alone and lacks a portion of them. V and J calls and clone size are those listed in that table; D and trimming were worked out from the DNA. This table has approximately 170,000 clones, approximately 80% appearing once.

The chain combines TRBV18 with TRBJ1-2; perhaps TRBD1 as D (6 bases). The receptor's source is a boy between 2 and 10 years old in good health and CMV-seronegative. Sequenced sample: PBMCs. In DNA, the CDR3 is TGTGCCAGCGCGGGTGAGGGGGTCTTCTATGGCTACACCTTC. Protein: CASAGEGVFYGYTF.